One sample yielded the 24 T cell receptor beta chains listed below, sequenced in a study of Ad26.COV2.S vaccination and SARS-CoV-2 variants. Repertoires were generated with immunoSEQ multiplex PCR, while TCRdb's copy carries only in-frame clones and drops some. The table has about 390,000 clones, roughly 90% seen once; the top ten hold about 1.7%. Specified treatment: roughly 20 received Ad26.COV2.S at low or high dose, single or two shots; roughly 5 received placebo; per-sample allocation not given. After the first vaccine or placebo injection, samples were drawn on day 63. The sequences come from peripheral blood, collected in a trial of Ad26.COV2.S vaccine versus placebo. Receptor source: a person between 18 and 65 years old who received the Ad26.COV2.S COVID-19 vaccine or a placebo.

This clone was detected only once. V gene TRBV14 combines with J gene TRBJ2-7; weak D call: TRBD1 (5 bases). Germline assignment: CDR1 SGHDN and CDR2 FVKESK. V was trimmed by 4 bases and J by 3 bases, leaving 13 bases between them. The CDR3 has 14 residues. The CDR3 spells CASSLRDRSYEQYF. CDR3 DNA: TGTGCCAGCAGCCTAAGAGACAGAAGCTACGAGCAGTACTTC.

The chain has TRBV7-8 and TRBJ2-7; no definite D call. The CDR3 spans 14 residues. Trimming took off 2 bases at V and 2 bases at J, with 10 bases between the two ends. Germline V gene sequence: CDR1 SGHVS, CDR2 FQNEAQ. The CDR3 DNA follows: TGTGCCAGCAGCTTAAGGCATACCCCCTACGAGCAGTACTTC. It is translated as CASSLRHTPYEQYF.

CDR3: CASSQMDTVNTEAFF. CDR3 DNA: TGCGCCAGCAGCCAGATGGACACTGTGAACACTGAAGCTTTCTTT. The V gene is TRBV4-1, the J gene TRBJ1-1; D is possibly TRBD1 (5 bases). V was pared by 3 bases and J by 0 bases, with 11 bases between. Germline loops: CDR1 MGHRA, CDR2 YSYEKL. This CDR3 is built from 15 residues.

The chain combines TRBV6-2 or TRBV6-3 with TRBJ1-5; tentative D call: TRBD1 (6 bases). This CDR3 contains 18 residues. Trimming pared 0 bases from V and 2 bases from J, leaving 17 bases between. The germline V gene encodes CDR1 MNHEY and CDR2 SVGEGT. The CDR3 DNA is TGTGCCAGCAGTTACTCGAGTACGGGGGGGCCGCGCAATCAGCCCCAGCATTTT. It is translated as CASSYSSTGGPRNQPQHF.

The chain uses TRBV5-6 and TRBJ1-1; 7 nucleotides agree with TRBD1. V lost 6 bases to trimming and J lost 3 bases; unmatched junction nucleotides: 5. The CDR3 covers 13 residues. Germline loops: CDR1 SGHDT, CDR2 YYEEEE. This CDR3 reads CASTQGGYTEAFF. The CDR3 DNA sequence: TGTGCCAGCACTCAGGGGGGGTACACTGAAGCTTTCTTT.

Concerning this clone itself: The identical CDR3 is also encoded by other nucleotide sequences in the sample. The chain couples TRBV9 to TRBJ1-1, with D unclear. V shed 0 bases and J shed 2 bases, with 5 bases lying between them. This CDR3 region has 13 residues. From germline, CDR1 is SGDLS and CDR2 YYNGEE. Here the CDR3 reads CASSVEVNTEAFF. The CDR3 DNA is TGTGCCAGCAGCGTAGAGGTTAACACTGAAGCTTTCTTT.

The chain combines TRBV5-4 with TRBJ1-2; 10 bases fit TRBD1. Germline V lookup: CDR1 SGHNT, CDR2 YYREEE (reference sequence). V lost 4 bases, J lost 7 bases, and 4 bases stayed unmatched. This CDR3 is 13 amino acids long. In DNA form, the CDR3 reads TGTGCCAGCAGCCTCGACAGGGGGCCTGGCTACACCTTC. Translated, it gives CASSLDRGPGYTF.

The chain recombines TRBV5-1 with TRBJ2-5; 11 positions agree with TRBD2. V shed 4 bases and J 1 base; nucleotides not matched to a gene: 6. Germline loops: CDR1 SGHRS, CDR2 YFSETQ. The CDR3 contains 16 residues. DNA for the CDR3: TGCGCCAGCAGCGGGGGCCTAGCGGGGGGCCAAGAGACCCAGTACTTC. Its protein product is CASSGGLAGGQETQYF.

For this clone: At the DNA level, this CDR3 is encoded by other sequences in the same sample as well. V gene TRBV7-7 combines with J gene TRBJ2-7; D possibly corresponds to TRBD1 (5 bases). Germline CDR1 and CDR2: SSHAT and FNYEAQ (reference sequence). The CDR3 has 15 residues. V lost 1 base and J 0 bases, leaving 10 bases between the germline ends. CDR3 residues: CASSLGQGSSYEQYF. The CDR3 bases are TGTGCCAGCAGCTTAGGGCAGGGAAGCTCCTACGAGCAGTACTTC.

This chain connects TRBV29-1 to TRBJ1-2; D uncertain. Germline CDR1 SQVTM, CDR2 ANQGSEA. Deletions cut 3 bases from V and 4 bases from J, with 18 bases between. The CDR3 consists of 15 residues. In DNA form, the CDR3 reads TGCAGCGTTGATGAAAGGGCTGCCTTCTCCTATGGCTACACCTTC. It specifies CSVDERAAFSYGYTF.

About this clone itself: One end of the junction varies from germline; a read error may be responsible. The rearrangement uses TRBV7-7 and TRBJ2-2, with D perhaps TRBD2 (5 bases). Germline V gene data show CDR1 as SSHAT and CDR2 as FNYEAQ (reference sequence). The CDR3 is 16 amino acids. The CDR3 here is CASSLREFPGTGELFF. In nucleotides, the CDR3 is TGTGCTAGCAGCTTGAGGGAGTTTCCGGGCACCGGGGAGCTGTTTTTT.

The chain carries TRBV7-9 and TRBJ2-5; 7 bases map to TRBD1. Germline V CDR1 and CDR2: SEHNR, FQNEAQ (reference sequence). The CDR3 totals 15 residues. V trimming: 1 base; J trimming: 0 bases; junction bases outside the gene matches: 2. CDR3 sequence reads: CASSLGDRDQETQYF. In DNA, the CDR3 is TGTGCCAGCAGCTTAGGGGACAGAGACCAAGAGACCCAGTACTTC. The whole variable domain, remainder taken from reference TRBV7-9 and TRBJ2-5, is DTGVSQNPRHKITKRGQNVTFRCDPISEHNRLYWYRQTLGQGPEFLTYFQNEAQLEKSRLLSDRFSAERPKGSFSTLEIQRTEQGDSAMYLCASSLGDRDQETQYFGPGTRLLVL.

The chain is built from TRBV19 and TRBJ1-1; D unresolved. The CDR3 has 14 amino acids. From germline, CDR1 is LNHDA and CDR2 SQIVND (reference sequence). Trimming removed 7 bases from V and 1 base from J, with 13 bases in between. The CDR3 DNA follows: TGTGCCAGTAAGCTAGACATGAAGAACACTGAAGCTTTCTTT. Protein product: CASKLDMKNTEAFF.

This chain uses TRBV12-3 or TRBV12-4 with TRBJ1-4; D not certain. Trimming took off 3 bases at V and 7 bases at J, with 9 bases between the two ends. This CDR3 contains 13 residues. The CDR3 DNA reads TGTGCCAGCAGTTTCGGAAGGGTTGAAAAACTGTTTTTT. This encodes CASSFGRVEKLFF.

The chain is built from TRBV10-3 and TRBJ1-5; D remains unclear. Germline V gene lookup returns CDR1 ENHRY and CDR2 SYGVKD. V shed 9 bases and J shed 0 bases, with 12 bases lying between them. This CDR3 comprises 14 residues. The CDR3 loop is CAILEGYSNQPQHF. CDR3 DNA sequence: TGTGCCATTCTTGAGGGTTATAGCAATCAGCCCCAGCATTTT.

This chain uses TRBV27 with TRBJ2-3, with 11 nucleotides matching TRBD2. CDR1 is MNHEY and CDR2 is SMNVEV in the germline V gene (reference sequence). J lost 4 bases, V lost 6 bases, and 9 bases had no gene match. This CDR3 region has 16 residues. DNA for the CDR3: TGTGCCAGCAGAGATAGCGGGGGGGCCCGGGCAGATACGCAGTATTTT. Translation gives CASRDSGGARADTQYF.

The rearrangement links TRBV7-9 to TRBJ2-1; a weak D match, TRBD2 (5 bases). Germline V gene data show CDR1 as SEHNR and CDR2 as FQNEAQ (reference sequence). CDR3 size: 11 residues. The germline V and J ends were trimmed by 11 bases and 2 bases, with 7 bases remaining between them. The chain's CDR3 is CALGTYNEQFF. DNA for the CDR3: TGTGCCCTCGGGACCTACAATGAGCAGTTCTTC.

The rearrangement uses TRBV30 and TRBJ1-1, with no clear D. Deletions cut 0 bases from V and 0 bases from J, with 17 bases between. This CDR3 is 17 amino acids long. Germline values: CDR1 GTSNPN, CDR2 SVGIG (reference sequence). As DNA, the CDR3 is TGTGCCTGGAGTGTACGAACTAGCGGGTTCATGAACACTGAAGCTTTCTTT. This encodes CAWSVRTSGFMNTEAFF.

This clone is a singleton in its sample. The chain has TRBV28 and TRBJ1-4, with TRBD1 as a possible D gene (5 bases). Trimming stripped 8 bases from V and 7 bases from J, with 17 bases between. Per the germline V gene, CDR1 is MDHEN and CDR2 is SYDVKM. The length of the CDR3 is 14 residues. This CDR3 is CASGYRGTLEKLFF. In nucleotides, the CDR3 is TGTGCCAGCGGATATCGGGGGACGCTTGAAAAACTGTTTTTT.

V and J are TRBV3-1 (or the pseudogene TRBV3-2) and TRBJ2-7; D not resolved. CDR1 LGHDT and CDR2 YNNKEL come from the germline V gene (reference sequence). The CDR3 runs to 15 residues. V was clipped by 5 bases and J by 2 bases, with 16 bases between them. The CDR3 nucleotides are TGTGCCAGCAGCTCGAGTAGGGCGTTGACCTACGAGCAGTACTTC. Its translation is CASSSSRALTYEQYF.

This clone appeared a single time. V and J are TRBV11-2 and TRBJ2-1; tentative D call: TRBD2 (7 bases). V dropped 1 base and J dropped 2 bases, with 12 bases sitting between them. The CDR3 runs 16 residues. Germline CDR1 is SGHAT and CDR2 is FQNNGV. In nucleotides, the CDR3 is TGTGCCAGCAGCTTAGTGGGGGGGCCCCCCTACAATGAGCAGTTCTTC. Amino acid sequence: CASSLVGGPPYNEQFF.

The gene calls are TRBV7-8 and TRBJ2-7, with D perhaps matching TRBD1 (5 bases). Germline-derived CDR1 and CDR2 are SGHVS and FQNEAQ. Trimming took 2 bases from V and 6 from J, leaving 14 bases between them. CDR3 length: 14 amino acids. Here the CDR3 reads CASSLCAQDVEQYF. The DNA for the CDR3 is TGTGCCAGCAGCTTATGTGCACAGGACGTCGAGCAGTACTTC.

This chain links TRBV5-1 with TRBJ1-5, with D perhaps matching TRBD1 (5 bases). From germline, CDR1 is SGHRS and CDR2 YFSETQ. The CDR3 is 13 amino acids. Trimming removed 3 bases at V and 7 bases at J, with 11 bases between. CDR3 residues: CASSSAKGQPQHF. The CDR3, as DNA: TGCGCCAGCAGCTCGGCCAAGGGGCAGCCCCAGCATTTT.

The J gene is TRBJ1-6, the V gene TRBV14; tentatively, D is TRBD1 (5 bases). Trimming left V 1 base short and J 9 bases short, with 16 bases between. This CDR3 spans 16 amino acids. Germline lookup yields CDR1 SGHDN and CDR2 FVKESK. CDR3 region: CASSQVWGGLGSPLHF. The CDR3 bases are TGTGCCAGCAGCCAAGTCTGGGGCGGTTTGGGTTCACCCCTCCACTTT.